These 30 T cell receptor beta chains share one sample of origin, sequenced in a study of T cell responses to AZD1222 COVID-19 vaccine (dated by TCRdb to about 2021). The library was obtained by the immunoSEQ multiplex PCR assay. TCRdb limited this immuneACCESS table to in-frame rearrangements with V and J called. A share of clones is missing; checked studies link under half to unresolved V genes, and the rest is unexplained. The sample has roughly 24,000 clones on record, 88% of them singletons. The biggest ten clones account for under 3.5% of the sample. What the time point label conveys for this sample: about 28 days (+/-7) after the second vaccine dose. The sample here was peripheral blood, taken 28 days after the second AZD1222 dose. Receptors originate from an adult who received the AZD1222 COVID-19 vaccine.

The V gene is TRBV12-3 or TRBV12-4, the J gene TRBJ2-3, with TRBD2 matching 7 bases. This CDR3 has 12 amino acids. After removal of 7 bases from V and 6 bases from J, the junction contained 4 bases not matched to a gene. This chain's CDR3 is CASTSGVDTQYF. The CDR3, as DNA: TGTGCCAGCACGAGCGGGGTGGATACGCAGTATTTT.

The chain combines TRBV19 with TRBJ2-3; D gene unclear. Deletions cut 5 bases from V and 3 bases from J, with 12 bases between. Germline-derived CDR1 and CDR2 are LNHDA and SQIVND (reference sequence). This CDR3 has 14 amino acids. The CDR3 protein is CASSGLDGTDTQYF. CDR3 bases: TGTGCCAGTAGTGGCCTGGACGGAACAGATACGCAGTATTTT.

The chain carries TRBV7-9 and TRBJ2-5; 7 nucleotides agree with TRBD1. CDR3 size: 16 residues. With V trimmed by 0 bases and J by 5 bases, 9 bases remained unmatched. CDR1 SEHNR and CDR2 FQNEAQ come from the germline V gene (reference sequence). The CDR3 is CASSLASGQAGETQYF. The CDR3 DNA sequence: TGTGCCAGCAGCTTAGCGTCCGGACAGGCAGGGGAGACCCAGTACTTC.

This rearrangement joins TRBV6-5 to TRBJ1-1, with a tentative D call TRBD1 (6 bases). The CDR3 sequence is 13 residues long. The V end lost 8 bases, the J end lost 0 bases, and 10 bases lay between the germline ends. In germline, CDR1 is MNHEY, CDR2 SVGAGI. CDR3 DNA: TGTGCCAGCCTGAAGGGGGTGAACACTGAAGCTTTCTTT. The encoded protein is CASLKGVNTEAFF.

The rearrangement links TRBV6-1 to TRBJ2-2, with D maybe TRBD1 (5 bases). The CDR3 extends over 16 amino acids. Trimming cost V 1 base and J 3 bases, with 12 bases left between them. Germline values: CDR1 MNHNS, CDR2 SASEGT. In DNA form, the CDR3 reads TGTGCCAGCAGTGAAGTGCCAGGGCTCTACACCGGGGAGCTGTTTTTT. Amino acids: CASSEVPGLYTGELFF.

The CDR3 reads CASSGGTGFTNEQYF. As DNA, the CDR3 is TGTGCCAGCAGCGGGGGAACAGGGTTTACCAACGAGCAGTACTTC. V usage is TRBV9 and J usage is TRBJ2-7; tentative D call: TRBD1 (6 bases). Trimming took off 3 bases at V and 5 bases at J, with 18 bases between the two ends. The CDR3 length is 15 residues. Germline assignment: CDR1 SGDLS and CDR2 YYNGEE.

This clone came up once. Compared with germline, one end of the junction differs, possibly owing to a read error. V usage is TRBV5-3 and J usage is TRBJ1-1; D uncertain. TRBV5-3 is an ORF; its function is uncertain. The CDR3 sequence is 12 residues long. The CDR3 sequence is CARSLNFTEAFF. In DNA, the CDR3 is TGTGCCAGAAGCCTGAATTTCACTGAGGCTTTCTTT.

This chain connects TRBV13 to TRBJ2-1, with D possibly matching TRBD2 (6 bases). Germline V gene sequence: CDR1 PRHDT, CDR2 FYEKMQ (reference sequence). Trimming took off 3 bases at V and 10 bases at J, with 19 bases between the two ends. This CDR3 is built from 15 residues. This CDR3 reads CASSFGTLTMGEQFF. CDR3 nucleotide sequence: TGTGCCAGCAGCTTTGGGACTCTCACGATGGGAGAGCAGTTCTTC.

This sequence joins TRBV15 and TRBJ1-5, with 10 bases lining up with TRBD1. With V trimmed by 3 bases and J by 6 bases, 8 bases remained unmatched. There are 16 residues in the CDR3. Germline loops: CDR1 LNHNV, CDR2 YYDKDF (reference sequence). This chain's CDR3 is CATSSPGQGRVQPQHF. CDR3 nucleotides: TGTGCCACCAGCAGTCCGGGACAGGGGAGGGTTCAGCCCCAGCATTTT.

The V gene is TRBV29-1, the J gene TRBJ1-1, with unresolved D. V was clipped by 4 bases and J by 5 bases, with 11 bases between them. The CDR3 covers 12 residues. CDR1 is SQVTM, CDR2 ANQGSEA, per germline. The CDR3 loop is CSVGGLGTEAFF. Here the CDR3 DNA reads TGCAGCGTTGGAGGGCTCGGTACTGAAGCTTTCTTT.

A single count supports this clone. J is TRBJ1-4 and V is TRBV24-1; D gene uncertain. The CDR3 is 13 residues long. Trimming shortened V by 8 bases and J by 8 bases, and 14 bases separated the two germline ends. The germline CDR1 and CDR2 sequences are KGHDR and SFDVKD. The CDR3 protein is CATINEGREKLFF. The DNA of the CDR3 is TGTGCCACCATTAATGAAGGCCGAGAAAAACTGTTTTTT.

The rearrangement joins TRBV18 to TRBJ1-1, with TRBD1 matching over 7 bases. The CDR3 length is 15 residues. The germline V gene encodes CDR1 KGHSH and CDR2 LQKENI. With V trimmed by 3 bases and J by 2 bases, 6 bases remained unmatched. The CDR3 sequence is CASSPYRGVNTEAFF. DNA for the CDR3: TGTGCCAGCTCACCTTACAGGGGTGTAAACACTGAAGCTTTCTTT. The variable domain in full, completed from reference TRBV18 and TRBJ1-1, reads NAGVMQNPRHLVRRRGQEARLRCSPMKGHSHVYWYRQLPEEGLKFMVYLQKENIIDESGMPKERFSAEFPKEGPSILRIQQVVRGDSAAYFCASSPYRGVNTEAFFGQGTRLTVV.

The chain couples TRBV19 to TRBJ2-2; weak D call: TRBD2 (6 bases). V shed 10 bases and J shed 4 bases, with 13 bases lying between them. Germline V lookup: CDR1 LNHDA, CDR2 SQIVND (reference sequence). CDR3 size: 13 residues. CDR3 sequence (DNA): TGTGCCACGGGAGTTCCTCCCACCGGGGAGCTGTTTTTT. It yields the protein CATGVPPTGELFF.

The chain has TRBV5-6 and TRBJ1-2, with unresolved D. This CDR3 is 14 amino acids long. Germline CDR1 and CDR2: SGHDT and YYEEEE. Trimming cost V 7 bases and J 1 base, with 14 bases left between them. The CDR3 DNA is TGTGCCAGCGGGTTGGACGGAGTTAACTATGGCTACACCTTC. Protein sequence: CASGLDGVNYGYTF. Together with reference TRBV5-6 and TRBJ1-2, the CDR3 gives the full variable domain: DAGVTQSPTHLIKTRGQQVTLRCSPKSGHDTVSWYQQALGQGPQFIFQYYEEEERQRGNFPDRFSGHQFPNYSSELNVNALLLGDSALYLCASGLDGVNYGYTFGSGTRLTVV.

V usage is TRBV24-1 and J usage is TRBJ2-1; 7 bases align to TRBD2. The trim removed 6 bases at V and 4 bases at J, leaving 5 bases unmatched. The CDR3 consists of 14 residues. The V gene's germline CDR1 is KGHDR and CDR2 SFDVKD. The CDR3 coding sequence is TGTGCCACCAGTCTCAGCGGGGCTTACAATGAGCAGTTCTTC. Translating it yields CATSLSGAYNEQFF.

The CDR3 protein is CASSLLRQGAYGYTF. In DNA form, the CDR3 reads TGTGCCAGCAGCTTACTGAGACAGGGAGCCTATGGCTACACCTTC. The chain recombines TRBV7-2 with TRBJ1-2; 7 nucleotides align to TRBD1. The V gene end was trimmed by 2 bases and the J gene end by 4 bases; junction bases not matched to a gene: 7. This CDR3 has 15 amino acids. Germline CDR1 and CDR2: SGHTA and FQGNSA.

The chain couples TRBV19 to TRBJ1-2; D not resolved. V was pared by 5 bases and J by 8 bases, with 21 bases between. Germline-derived CDR1 and CDR2 are LNHDA and SQIVND (reference sequence). CDR3 length: 15 amino acids. Written as DNA, the CDR3 is TGTGCCAGTAGTCCCGAGGGAAGTCGAAGTAACGGCTACACCTTC. The encoded protein is CASSPEGSRSNGYTF.

The chain has TRBV9 and TRBJ2-1; the D is unclear. This CDR3 has 14 residues. CDR1 is SGDLS and CDR2 is YYNGEE in the germline V gene. With 4 bases removed from V and 0 bases from J, the gap between germline ends came to 8 bases. The CDR3 DNA is TGTGCCAGCAGCCTCCTGAGCTCCTACAATGAGCAGTTCTTC. The encoded protein is CASSLLSSYNEQFF. Supplemented by reference TRBV9 and TRBJ2-1, the full variable domain reads DSGVTQTPKHLITATGQRVTLRCSPRSGDLSVYWYQQSLDQGLQFLIQYYNGEERAKGNILERFSAQQFPDLHSELNLSSLELGDSALYFCASSLLSSYNEQFFGPGTRLTVL.

The rearrangement joins TRBV5-6 to TRBJ1-5; 9 bases map to TRBD1. Germline CDR1 SGHDT, CDR2 YYEEEE. Trimming took 4 bases from V and 4 from J; bases not matched to a gene: 15. The length of the CDR3 is 18 residues. The chain's CDR3 is CASSPSPRGQGGNQPQHF. As DNA, the CDR3 is TGTGCCAGCAGCCCGTCGCCACGGGGACAGGGAGGTAATCAGCCCCAGCATTTT.

CDR3 DNA sequence: TGTGCCAGCAGCCAGGGGGGCCCGAACACTGAAGCTTTCTTT. It translates to CASSQGGPNTEAFF. The chain has TRBV3-1 (or the pseudogene TRBV3-2) and TRBJ1-1; perhaps TRBD1 as D (6 bases). CDR1 and CDR2 from the germline V gene are LGHDT and YNNKEL (reference sequence). With 3 bases removed from V and 1 base from J, the gap between germline ends came to 9 bases. The CDR3 totals 14 residues.

This chain joins TRBV7-9 and TRBJ1-4; TRBD1 is a possible D gene (6 bases). The CDR3 length is 16 residues. V was pared by 5 bases and J by 0 bases, with 13 bases between. Per the germline V gene, CDR1 is SEHNR and CDR2 is FQNEAQ (reference sequence). The CDR3 region has the DNA TGTGCCAGCAGCCGCGGACAGTCCCCAACTAATGAAAAACTGTTTTTT. This sequence encodes CASSRGQSPTNEKLFF.

The V and J genes are TRBV7-6 and TRBJ1-2; D not resolved. V was trimmed by 1 base and J by 4 bases, leaving 7 bases between them. Germline V CDR1 and CDR2: SGHVS, FNYEAQ. The CDR3 runs to 13 residues. The CDR3 DNA sequence: TGTGCCAGCAGCTTAGAGGGTGCCTATGGCTACACCTTC. This sequence encodes CASSLEGAYGYTF.

The CDR3 reads CASSLRLAGVSGDYEQYF. The DNA for the CDR3 is TGTGCCAGCAGCTTAAGACTAGCGGGGGTATCGGGGGACTACGAGCAGTACTTC. V gene TRBV7-8 combines with J gene TRBJ2-7; 12 bases align to TRBD2. From germline, CDR1 is SGHVS and CDR2 FQNEAQ. The CDR3 covers 18 residues. Trimming cost V 2 bases and J 3 bases; bases outside gene matches: 11.

This chain links TRBV20-1 with TRBJ2-7, with TRBD2 matching 8 bases. The V and J ends lost 3 bases and 1 base, in that order; junction bases with no gene match: 8. CDR3 size: 15 residues. Germline assignment: CDR1 DFQATT and CDR2 SNEGSKA (reference sequence). The CDR3 spells CSASPPGGRSYEQYF. The CDR3 DNA reads TGCAGTGCTAGTCCTCCGGGGGGGAGGTCCTACGAGCAGTACTTC.

The rearrangement links TRBV11-2 to TRBJ2-2; D might be TRBD2 (5 bases). From germline, CDR1 is SGHAT and CDR2 FQNNGV. This CDR3 is 13 amino acids long. Trimming took off 4 bases at V and 5 bases at J, with 8 bases between the two ends. CDR3 nucleotides: TGTGCCAGCAGCTCGAGGACTACCGGGGAGCTGTTTTTT. Protein: CASSSRTTGELFF.

This clone has a single count. Other DNA sequences in this specimen translate into the identical CDR3. This chain uses TRBV11-1 with TRBJ2-7, with 8 bases that match TRBD1. CDR3 length equals 14 residues. The ends lost 5 bases at V and 3 bases at J; junction bases unmatched: 6. Germline CDR1 is SGHAT and CDR2 is FQDESV (reference sequence). The CDR3 region is CASSPRTGNYEQYF. In nucleotides, the CDR3 is TGTGCCAGCAGCCCAAGGACAGGGAACTACGAGCAGTACTTC.

This clone was observed once. The gene calls are TRBV20-1 and TRBJ2-7; no reliable D call. The CDR3 totals 14 residues. Trimming took off 3 bases at V and 5 bases at J, with 17 bases between the two ends. Germline V CDR1 and CDR2: DFQATT, SNEGSKA (reference sequence). CDR3 protein: CSASSSLVLNEQYF. The CDR3 DNA reads TGCAGTGCTAGTAGCTCCCTGGTGCTGAACGAGCAGTACTTC.

The chain uses TRBV12-1 and TRBJ1-2. TRBV12-1 is designated a pseudogene. The CDR3 consists of 19 residues. The CDR3 here is CASSFALRGTSTLWMRYTF. CDR3 DNA sequence: TGTGCCAGCAGCTTTGCGCTACGAGGGACCTCAACTCTGTGGATGCGCTACACCTTC.

The sample holds one count of this clone. The chain carries TRBV3-1 (or the pseudogene TRBV3-2) and TRBJ2-1; no reliable D call. V was pared by 0 bases and J by 9 bases, with 12 bases between. The CDR3 covers 14 residues. Germline V gene sequence: CDR1 LGHDT, CDR2 YNNKEL (reference sequence). The CDR3 sequence is CASSQEASTVEQFF. In DNA form, the CDR3 reads TGTGCCAGCAGCCAAGAGGCTAGTACCGTTGAGCAGTTCTTC.

This chain connects TRBV7-2 to TRBJ2-7; possible D gene TRBD2, 6 bases. Germline CDR1 is SGHTA and CDR2 is FQGNSA. The ends were cut back, 5 bases at V and 5 bases at J, with 13 bases in the middle. There are 13 residues in the CDR3. The chain's CDR3 is CASSASGRHEQYF. CDR3 in DNA: TGTGCCAGCAGCGCCAGTGGGAGGCACGAGCAGTACTTC.